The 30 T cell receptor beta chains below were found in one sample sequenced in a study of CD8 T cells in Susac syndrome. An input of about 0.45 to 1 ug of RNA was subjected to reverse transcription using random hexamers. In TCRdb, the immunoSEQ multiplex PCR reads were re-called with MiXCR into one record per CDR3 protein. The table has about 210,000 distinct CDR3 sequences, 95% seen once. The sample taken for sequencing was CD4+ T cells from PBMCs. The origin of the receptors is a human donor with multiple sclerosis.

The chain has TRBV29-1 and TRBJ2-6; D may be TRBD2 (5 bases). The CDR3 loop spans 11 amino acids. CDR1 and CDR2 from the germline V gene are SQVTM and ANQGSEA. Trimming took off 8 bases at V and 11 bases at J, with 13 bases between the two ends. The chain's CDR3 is CSTSVGDVLTF. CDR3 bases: TGCAGCACGTCAGTCGGGGACGTCCTGACTTTC.

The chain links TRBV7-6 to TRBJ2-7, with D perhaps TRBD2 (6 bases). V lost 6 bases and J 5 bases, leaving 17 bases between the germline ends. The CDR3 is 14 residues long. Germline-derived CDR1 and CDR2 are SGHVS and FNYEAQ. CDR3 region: CASSLLGRGNEQYF. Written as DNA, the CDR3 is TGTGCCAGCAGTTTACTGGGGCGCGGGAACGAGCAGTACTTC.

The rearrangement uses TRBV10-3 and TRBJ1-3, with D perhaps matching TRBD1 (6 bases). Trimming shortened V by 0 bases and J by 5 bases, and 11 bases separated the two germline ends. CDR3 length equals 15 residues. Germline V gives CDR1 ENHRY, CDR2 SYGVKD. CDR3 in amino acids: CAISESGDRRNTIYF. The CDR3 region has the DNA TGTGCCATCAGTGAGTCGGGAGACAGGAGAAACACCATATATTTT.

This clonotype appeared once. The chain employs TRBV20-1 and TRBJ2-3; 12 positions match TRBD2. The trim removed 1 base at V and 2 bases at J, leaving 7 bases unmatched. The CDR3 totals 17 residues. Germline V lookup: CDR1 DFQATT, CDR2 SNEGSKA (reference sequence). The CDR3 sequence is CSARASGLAGPTDTQYF. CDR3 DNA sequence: TGCAGTGCTAGAGCCTCGGGACTAGCGGGCCCCACAGATACGCAGTATTTT.

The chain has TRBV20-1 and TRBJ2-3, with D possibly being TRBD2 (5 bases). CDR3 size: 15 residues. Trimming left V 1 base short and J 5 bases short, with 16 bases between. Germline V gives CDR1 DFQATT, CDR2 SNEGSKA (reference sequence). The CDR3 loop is CSARGTSVNQDTQYF. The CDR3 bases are TGCAGTGCTAGAGGGACTTCCGTTAACCAAGATACGCAGTATTTT.

The CDR3 reads CASNTNAGLAAGGELFF. Here the CDR3 DNA reads TGTGCCAGCAATACTAACGCGGGTCTAGCAGCCGGCGGGGAGCTGTTTTTT. The chain recombines TRBV27 with TRBJ2-2; D is possibly TRBD2 (5 bases). Germline V gene lookup returns CDR1 MNHEY and CDR2 SMNVEV (reference sequence). The CDR3 contains 17 residues. Between the trimmed V and J ends, which lost 7 bases and 7 bases, there was a span of 25 bases.

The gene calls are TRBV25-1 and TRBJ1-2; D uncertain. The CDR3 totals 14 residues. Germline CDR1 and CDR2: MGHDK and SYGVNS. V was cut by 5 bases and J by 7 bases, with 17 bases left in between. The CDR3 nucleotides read TGTGCCAGCAGTACAAACCTGGCGGCTCTTGGCTACACCTTC. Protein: CASSTNLAALGYTF.

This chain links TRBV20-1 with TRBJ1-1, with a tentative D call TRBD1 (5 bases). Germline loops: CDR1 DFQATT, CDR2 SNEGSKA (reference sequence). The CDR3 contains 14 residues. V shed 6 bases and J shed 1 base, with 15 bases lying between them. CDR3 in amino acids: CSAQQRGPNTEAFF. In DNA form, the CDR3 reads TGCAGTGCGCAGCAACGGGGACCGAACACTGAAGCTTTCTTT.

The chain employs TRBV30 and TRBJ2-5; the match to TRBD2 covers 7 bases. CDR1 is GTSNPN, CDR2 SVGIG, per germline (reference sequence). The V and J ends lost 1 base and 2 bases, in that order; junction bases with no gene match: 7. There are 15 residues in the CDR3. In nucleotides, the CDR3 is TGTGCCTGGAGTGGCGGAGCGGGGATGCAAGAGACCCAGTACTTC. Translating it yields CAWSGGAGMQETQYF.

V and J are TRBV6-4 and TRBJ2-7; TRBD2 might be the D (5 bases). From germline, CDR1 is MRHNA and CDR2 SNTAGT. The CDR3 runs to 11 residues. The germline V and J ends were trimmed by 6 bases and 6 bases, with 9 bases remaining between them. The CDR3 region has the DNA TGTGCCAGCAGGCCCGGAGGCGAGCAGTACGTC. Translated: CASRPGGEQYV.

The CDR3 DNA reads as TGTGCCTCCTACGGCACTAGTGGGAACATTCAGTACTTC. Its protein product is CASYGTSGNIQYF. The chain uses TRBV30 and TRBJ2-4, with D possibly being TRBD2 (5 bases). Germline CDR1 GTSNPN, CDR2 SVGIG (reference sequence). The CDR3 contains 13 residues. Trimming cost V 7 bases and J 7 bases, with 17 bases left between them.

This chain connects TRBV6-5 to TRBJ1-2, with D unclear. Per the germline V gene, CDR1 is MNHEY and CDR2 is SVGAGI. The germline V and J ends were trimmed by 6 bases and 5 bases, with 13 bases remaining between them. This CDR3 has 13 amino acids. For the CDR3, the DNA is TGTGCCAGCAGGACTTCCTCCCCGTATGGCTACACCTTC. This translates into CASRTSSPYGYTF.

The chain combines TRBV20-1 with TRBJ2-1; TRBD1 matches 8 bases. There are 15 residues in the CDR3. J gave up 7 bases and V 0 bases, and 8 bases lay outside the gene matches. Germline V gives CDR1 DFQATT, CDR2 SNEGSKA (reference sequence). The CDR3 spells CSARDGRTGRNEQFF. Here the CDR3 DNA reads TGCAGTGCTAGAGATGGGCGGACAGGGCGGAATGAGCAGTTCTTC.

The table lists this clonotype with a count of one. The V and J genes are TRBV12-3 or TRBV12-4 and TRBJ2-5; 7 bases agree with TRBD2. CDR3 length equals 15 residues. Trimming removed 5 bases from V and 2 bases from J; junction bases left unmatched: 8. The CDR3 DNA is TGTGCCAGCAGTCCCTCCCGGGGGGTACAAGAGACCCAGTACTTC. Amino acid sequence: CASSPSRGVQETQYF.

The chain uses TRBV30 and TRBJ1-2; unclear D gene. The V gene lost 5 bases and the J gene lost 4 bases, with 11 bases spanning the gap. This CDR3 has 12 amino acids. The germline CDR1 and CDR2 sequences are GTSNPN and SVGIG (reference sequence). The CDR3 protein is CAWSSGSYGYTF. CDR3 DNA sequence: TGTGCCTGGTCGTCGGGGAGCTATGGCTACACCTTC.

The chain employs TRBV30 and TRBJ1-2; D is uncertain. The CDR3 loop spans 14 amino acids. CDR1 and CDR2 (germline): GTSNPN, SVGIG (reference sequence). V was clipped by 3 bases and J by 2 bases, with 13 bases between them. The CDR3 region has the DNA TGTGCCTGGAGGGCTTCGACCGCCAACTATGGCTACACCTTC. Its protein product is CAWRASTANYGYTF. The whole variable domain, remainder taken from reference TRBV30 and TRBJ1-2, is SQTIHQWPATLVQPVGSPLSLECTVEGTSNPNLYWYRQAAGRGLQLLFYSVGIGQISSEVPQNLSASRPQDRQFILSSKKLLLSDSGFYLCAWRASTANYGYTFGSGTRLTVV.

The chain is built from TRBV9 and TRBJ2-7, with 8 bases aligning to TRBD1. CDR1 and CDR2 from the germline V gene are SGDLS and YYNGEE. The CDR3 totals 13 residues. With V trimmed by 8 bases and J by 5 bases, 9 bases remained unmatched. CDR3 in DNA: TGTGCCAGTACCGGGACAGGTTCTAACGAGCAGTACTTC. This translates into CASTGTGSNEQYF.

The CDR3 nucleotides are TGTGCCAGCAGCGCCGGGATGTTCACTGAAGCTTTCTTT. Amino acid sequence: CASSAGMFTEAFF. This chain uses TRBV7-2 with TRBJ1-1; D gene ambiguous. Per germline, CDR1 SGHTA and CDR2 FQGNSA. The V end lost 5 bases, the J end lost 4 bases, and 11 bases lay between the germline ends. This CDR3 region has 13 residues.

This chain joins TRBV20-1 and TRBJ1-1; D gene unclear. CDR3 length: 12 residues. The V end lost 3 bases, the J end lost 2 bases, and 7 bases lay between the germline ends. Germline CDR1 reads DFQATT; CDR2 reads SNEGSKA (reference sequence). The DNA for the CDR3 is TGCAGTGCTAGTGCGGCCAACACTGAAGCTTTCTTT. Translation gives CSASAANTEAFF.

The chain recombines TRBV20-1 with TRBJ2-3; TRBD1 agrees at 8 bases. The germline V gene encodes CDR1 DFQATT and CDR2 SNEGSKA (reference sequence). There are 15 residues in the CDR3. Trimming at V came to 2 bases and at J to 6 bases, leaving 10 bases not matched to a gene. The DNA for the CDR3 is TGCAGTGCTAGATCGACGCAGGGGGCGGAGGATACGCAGTATTTT. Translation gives CSARSTQGAEDTQYF.

The CDR3 nucleotides read TGTGCCAGCAGTTACGAGGGGACAGTTAACACCGGGGAGCTGTTTTTT. Encoded protein: CASSYEGTVNTGELFF. The chain uses TRBV6-5 and TRBJ2-2; 7 nucleotides align to TRBD1. Germline V gene data show CDR1 as MNHEY and CDR2 as SVGAGI. V trimming: 2 bases; J trimming: 2 bases; junction bases outside the gene matches: 5. The CDR3 spans 16 residues.

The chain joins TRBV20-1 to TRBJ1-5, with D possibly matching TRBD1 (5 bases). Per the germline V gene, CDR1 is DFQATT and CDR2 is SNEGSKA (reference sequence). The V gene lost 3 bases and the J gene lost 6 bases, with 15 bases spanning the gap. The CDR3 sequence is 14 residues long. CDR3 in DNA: TGCAGTGCTAGCCCGGGAGGGGTAAGTCAGCCCCAGCATTTT. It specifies CSASPGGVSQPQHF.

The CDR3 is CASSQVDMIGQANYGYTF. DNA for the CDR3: TGCGCCAGCAGCCAAGTGGATATGATTGGGCAGGCCAACTATGGCTACACCTTC. V is TRBV4-1 and J is TRBJ1-2; D gene unclear. Trimming removed 1 base from V and 2 bases from J, with 20 bases in between. From germline, CDR1 is MGHRA and CDR2 YSYEKL. The CDR3 loop spans 18 amino acids.

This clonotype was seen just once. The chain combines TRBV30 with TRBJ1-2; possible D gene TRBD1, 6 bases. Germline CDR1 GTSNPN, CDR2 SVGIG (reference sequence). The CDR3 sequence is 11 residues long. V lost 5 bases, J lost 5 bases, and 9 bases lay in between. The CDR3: CAWDRYYGYTF. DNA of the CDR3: TGTGCCTGGGACAGGTATTATGGCTACACCTTC.

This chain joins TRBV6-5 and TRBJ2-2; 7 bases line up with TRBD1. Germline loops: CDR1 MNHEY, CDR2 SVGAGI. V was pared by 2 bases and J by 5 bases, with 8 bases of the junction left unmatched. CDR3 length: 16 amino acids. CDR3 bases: TGTGCCAGCAGTTACCCAAGACAGGGAGTGACCGGGGAGCTGTTTTTT. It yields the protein CASSYPRQGVTGELFF.

CDR3: CASSVDAENSPLHF. CDR3 in DNA: TGTGCCAGCAGCGTAGACGCGGAGAATTCACCCCTCCACTTT. The rearrangement joins TRBV9 to TRBJ1-6, with D unclear. Germline CDR1 is SGDLS and CDR2 is YYNGEE. There are 14 residues in the CDR3. Trimming removed 0 bases at V and 7 bases at J, with 8 bases between. Filled out from reference TRBV9 and TRBJ1-6, the complete variable domain reads DSGVTQTPKHLITATGQRVTLRCSPRSGDLSVYWYQQSLDQGLQFLIQYYNGEERAKGNILERFSAQQFPDLHSELNLSSLELGDSALYFCASSVDAENSPLHFGNGTRLTVT.

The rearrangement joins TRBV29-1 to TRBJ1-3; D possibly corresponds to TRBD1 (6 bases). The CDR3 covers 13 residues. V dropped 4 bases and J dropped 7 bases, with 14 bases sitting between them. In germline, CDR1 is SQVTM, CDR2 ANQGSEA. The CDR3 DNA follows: TGCAGCGTTGGGACAGTCCCCGGGAACACCATATATTTT. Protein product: CSVGTVPGNTIYF.

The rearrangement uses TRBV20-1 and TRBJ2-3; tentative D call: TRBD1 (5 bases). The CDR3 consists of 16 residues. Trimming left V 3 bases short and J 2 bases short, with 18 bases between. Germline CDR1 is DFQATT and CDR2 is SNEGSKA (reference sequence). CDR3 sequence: CSASRGAQVSTDTQYF. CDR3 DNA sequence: TGCAGTGCTAGTCGTGGGGCGCAAGTCTCCACAGATACGCAGTATTTT.

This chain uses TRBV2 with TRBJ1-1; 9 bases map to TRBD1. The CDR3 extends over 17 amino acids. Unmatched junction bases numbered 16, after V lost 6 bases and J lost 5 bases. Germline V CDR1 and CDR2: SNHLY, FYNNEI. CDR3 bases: TGTGCCAGCAGGCCCTCAACGGGACAGGGTTGGGGGACTGAAGCTTTCTTT. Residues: CASRPSTGQGWGTEAFF.

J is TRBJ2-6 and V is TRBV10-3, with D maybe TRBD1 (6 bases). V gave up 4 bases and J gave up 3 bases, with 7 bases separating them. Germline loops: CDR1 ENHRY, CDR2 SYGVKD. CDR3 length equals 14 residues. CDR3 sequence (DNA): TGTGCCATCAGTGCAGGGGATGGGGCCAACGTCCTGACTTTC. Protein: CAISAGDGANVLTF.